This TCR beta chain stems from a study of T-cell reconstitution after alpha-beta-depleted transplantation in children. The TCRbeta library was prepared with unique molecular identifiers. Using its own MiXCR run on the PCR reads, TCRdb lists one record per CDR3 protein. The repertoire includes about a million distinct CDR3 sequences, around 30% of them detected once, and roughly 27% sits in the top ten. The CDR3 has 13 residues. V lost 2 bases and J 6 bases, leaving 8 bases between the germline ends. Germline V gene data show CDR1 as MNHEY and CDR2 as SVGEGT. General observations from the study: By one year post-transplant, T-cell counts and diversity largely arose from T cells that were newly produced. Several patients had high TCRbeta diversity at day 60; it came from surviving recipient T cells and thymic progenitors. Two months or so post-transplant, alpha-beta T cells reportedly derived from several hundred expanded graft clones.

The table lists this clonotype with a few counts. Its antigen is unidentified. The TCR comes from a boy under two years old who had a stem cell transplant for SCID, so the T cells may come from the graft donor. The specimen comprised PBMCs, mostly from graft donor cells, sampled 360 days after TCRalphabeta/CD19-depleted stem cell transplant. The chain recombines TRBV6-2 or TRBV6-3 with TRBJ2-1; unclear D gene. CDR3 nucleotide sequence: TGTGCCAGCAGTTACGTTCGGCTCAATGAGCAGTTCTTC. This translates into CASSYVRLNEQFF.